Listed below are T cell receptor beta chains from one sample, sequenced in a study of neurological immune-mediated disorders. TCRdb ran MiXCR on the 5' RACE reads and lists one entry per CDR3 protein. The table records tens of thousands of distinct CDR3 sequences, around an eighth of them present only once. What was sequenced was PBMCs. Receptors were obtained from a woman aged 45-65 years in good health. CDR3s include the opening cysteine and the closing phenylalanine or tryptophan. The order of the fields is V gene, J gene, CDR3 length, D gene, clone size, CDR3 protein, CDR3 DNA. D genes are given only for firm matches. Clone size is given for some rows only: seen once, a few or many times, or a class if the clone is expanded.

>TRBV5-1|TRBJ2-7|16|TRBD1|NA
CASSLAGQGSSYEQYF
TGCGCCAGCAGCTTGGCGGGACAGGGATCCTCCTACGAGCAGTACTTC
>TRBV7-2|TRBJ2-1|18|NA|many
CASSLQYTRRGSYNEQFF
TGTGCCAGCAGCTTACAATATACGCGGCGCGGCTCCTACAATGAGCAGTTCTTC
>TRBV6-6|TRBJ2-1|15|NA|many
CASSPPGGRGNEQFF
TGTGCCAGCAGCCCCCCGGGGGGCCGAGGCAATGAGCAGTTCTTC
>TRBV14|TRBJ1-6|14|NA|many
CASGPSVSNSPLHF
TGTGCCAGCGGCCCCTCCGTGTCTAATTCACCCCTCCACTTT
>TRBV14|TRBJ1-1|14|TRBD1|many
CASSKGQLNTEAFF
TGTGCCAGCAGCAAGGGACAGCTAAACACTGAAGCTTTCTTT
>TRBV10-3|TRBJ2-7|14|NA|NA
CAISERLLGYEQYF
TGTGCCATCAGTGAGCGGCTTCTGGGCTACGAGCAGTACTTC
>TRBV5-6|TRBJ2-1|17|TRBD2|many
CASSLGLGRGGHNEQFF
TGTGCCAGCAGCTTGGGACTAGGCCGGGGGGGACACAATGAGCAGTTCTTC
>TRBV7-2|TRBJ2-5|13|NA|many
CASSRIREETQYF
TGTGCCAGCAGCCGAATACGCGAAGAGACCCAGTACTTC
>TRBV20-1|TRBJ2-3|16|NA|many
CSARDQRTSNPDTQYF
TGCAGTGCTAGAGATCAAAGAACTAGTAATCCAGATACGCAGTATTTT
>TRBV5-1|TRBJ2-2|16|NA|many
CASNSLGVANTGELFF
TGCGCCAGCAACTCCTTGGGGGTCGCGAACACCGGGGAGCTGTTTTTT
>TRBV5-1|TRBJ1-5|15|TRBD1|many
CASSITGVGNQPQHF
TGCGCCAGCAGCATCACAGGGGTGGGCAATCAGCCCCAGCATTTT
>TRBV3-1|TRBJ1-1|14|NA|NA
CASSQDPRNTEAFF
TGTGCCAGCAGCCAGGACCCTAGGAACACTGAAGCTTTCTTT
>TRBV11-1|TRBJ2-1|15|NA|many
CASSYDGDSYNEQFF
TGTGCCAGCAGCTACGACGGGGACTCCTACAATGAGCAGTTCTTC
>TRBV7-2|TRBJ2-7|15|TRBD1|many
CASRAYGTASYEQYF
TGTGCCAGCAGGGCCTACGGGACAGCCTCCTACGAGCAGTACTTC
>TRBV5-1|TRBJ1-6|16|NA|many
CASSLGRADGNSPLHF
TGCGCCAGCAGCTTAGGTAGGGCGGACGGAAATTCACCCCTCCACTTT
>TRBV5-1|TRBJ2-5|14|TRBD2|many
CASSVTSNVETQYF
TGCGCCAGCAGCGTGACTAGCAATGTAGAGACCCAGTACTTC
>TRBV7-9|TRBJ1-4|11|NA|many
CASSFNEKLFF
TGTGCCAGCAGCTTTAATGAAAAACTGTTTTTT
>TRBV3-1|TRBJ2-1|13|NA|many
CASSLPRGGKQFF
TGTGCCAGCAGCCTTCCACGGGGCGGAAAGCAGTTCTTC
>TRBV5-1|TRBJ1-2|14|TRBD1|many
CASSLVQGADGYTF
TGCGCCAGCAGCTTGGTTCAGGGGGCGGATGGCTACACCTTC
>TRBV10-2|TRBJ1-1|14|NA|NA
CASSARGTGSEAFF
TGCGCCAGCAGTGCTAGGGGGACCGGGTCTGAAGCTTTCTTT
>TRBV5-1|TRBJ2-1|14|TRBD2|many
CASSGRGGDNEQFF
TGCGCCAGCAGTGGCCGGGGGGGTGACAATGAGCAGTTCTTC
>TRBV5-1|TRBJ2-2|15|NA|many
CASSLDPGSPGELFF
TGCGCCAGCAGCTTGGACCCAGGGTCCCCCGGGGAGCTGTTTTTT